This T cell receptor beta chain was obtained from a study of beta chain features in type 1 diabetes. The study reverse transcribed the entire isolated RNA, so it sequenced expressed TCRB transcripts. Libraries were prepared by immunoSEQ multiplex PCR; TCRdb keeps only in-frame clonotypes and omits some of them. The table shows 120,000 to 150,000 clones, with roughly 9.7% occurring only once. The CDR3 consists of 16 residues. Germline V CDR1 and CDR2: SGHRS, YFSETQ. With 4 bases clipped from V and 5 bases from J, the junction kept 9 bases outside the gene matches. This clonotype was sampled from a middle-aged woman in good health. The sample comprised central memory CD4+ T cells from blood. The rearrangement joins TRBV5-1 to TRBJ2-5; TRBD1 matches 12 bases. CDR3 in amino acids: CASSRSGQGAYETQYF. In DNA, the CDR3 is TGCGCCAGCAGCCGATCGGGACAGGGGGCTTATGAGACCCAGTACTTC.